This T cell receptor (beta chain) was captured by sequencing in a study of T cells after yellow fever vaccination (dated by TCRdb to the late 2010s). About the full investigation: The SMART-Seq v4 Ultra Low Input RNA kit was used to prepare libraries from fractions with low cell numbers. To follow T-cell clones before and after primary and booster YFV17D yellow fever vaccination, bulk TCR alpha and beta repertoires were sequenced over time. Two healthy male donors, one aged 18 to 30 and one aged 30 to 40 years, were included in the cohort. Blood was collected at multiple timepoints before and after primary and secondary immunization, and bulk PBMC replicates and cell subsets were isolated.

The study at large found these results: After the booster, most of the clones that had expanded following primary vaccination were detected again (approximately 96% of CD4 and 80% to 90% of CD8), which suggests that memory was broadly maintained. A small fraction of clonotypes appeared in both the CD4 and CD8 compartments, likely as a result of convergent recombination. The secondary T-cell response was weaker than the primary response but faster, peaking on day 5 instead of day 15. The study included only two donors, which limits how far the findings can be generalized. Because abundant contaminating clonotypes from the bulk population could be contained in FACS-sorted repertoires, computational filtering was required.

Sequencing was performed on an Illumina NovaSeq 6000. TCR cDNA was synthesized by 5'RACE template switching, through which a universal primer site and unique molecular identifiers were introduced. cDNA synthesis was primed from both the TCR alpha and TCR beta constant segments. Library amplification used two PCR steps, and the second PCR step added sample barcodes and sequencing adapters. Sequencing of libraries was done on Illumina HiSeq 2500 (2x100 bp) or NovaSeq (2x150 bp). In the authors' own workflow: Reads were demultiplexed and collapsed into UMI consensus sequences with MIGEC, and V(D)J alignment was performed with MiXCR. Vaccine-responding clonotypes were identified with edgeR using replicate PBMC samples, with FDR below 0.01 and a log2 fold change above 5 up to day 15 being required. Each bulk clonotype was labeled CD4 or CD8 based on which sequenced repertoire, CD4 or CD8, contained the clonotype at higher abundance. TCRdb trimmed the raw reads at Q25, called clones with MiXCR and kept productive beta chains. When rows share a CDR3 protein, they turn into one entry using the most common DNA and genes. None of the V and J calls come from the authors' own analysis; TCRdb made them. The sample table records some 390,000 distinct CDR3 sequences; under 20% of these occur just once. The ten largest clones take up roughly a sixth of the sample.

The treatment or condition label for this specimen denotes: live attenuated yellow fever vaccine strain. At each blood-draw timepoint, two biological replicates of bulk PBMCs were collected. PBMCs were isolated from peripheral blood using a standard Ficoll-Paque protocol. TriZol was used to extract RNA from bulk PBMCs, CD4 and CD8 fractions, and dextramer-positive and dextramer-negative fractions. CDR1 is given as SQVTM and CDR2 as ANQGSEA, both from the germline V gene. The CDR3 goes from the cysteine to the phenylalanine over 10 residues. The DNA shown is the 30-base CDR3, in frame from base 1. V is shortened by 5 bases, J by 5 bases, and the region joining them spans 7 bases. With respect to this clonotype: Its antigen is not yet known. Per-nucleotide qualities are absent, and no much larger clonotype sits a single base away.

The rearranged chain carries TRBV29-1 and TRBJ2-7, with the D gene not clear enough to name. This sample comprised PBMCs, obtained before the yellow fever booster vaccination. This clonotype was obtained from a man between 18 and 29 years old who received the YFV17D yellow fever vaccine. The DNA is TGCAGCGTTCTGATGAACGAGCAGTACTTC. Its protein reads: CSVLMNEQYF.